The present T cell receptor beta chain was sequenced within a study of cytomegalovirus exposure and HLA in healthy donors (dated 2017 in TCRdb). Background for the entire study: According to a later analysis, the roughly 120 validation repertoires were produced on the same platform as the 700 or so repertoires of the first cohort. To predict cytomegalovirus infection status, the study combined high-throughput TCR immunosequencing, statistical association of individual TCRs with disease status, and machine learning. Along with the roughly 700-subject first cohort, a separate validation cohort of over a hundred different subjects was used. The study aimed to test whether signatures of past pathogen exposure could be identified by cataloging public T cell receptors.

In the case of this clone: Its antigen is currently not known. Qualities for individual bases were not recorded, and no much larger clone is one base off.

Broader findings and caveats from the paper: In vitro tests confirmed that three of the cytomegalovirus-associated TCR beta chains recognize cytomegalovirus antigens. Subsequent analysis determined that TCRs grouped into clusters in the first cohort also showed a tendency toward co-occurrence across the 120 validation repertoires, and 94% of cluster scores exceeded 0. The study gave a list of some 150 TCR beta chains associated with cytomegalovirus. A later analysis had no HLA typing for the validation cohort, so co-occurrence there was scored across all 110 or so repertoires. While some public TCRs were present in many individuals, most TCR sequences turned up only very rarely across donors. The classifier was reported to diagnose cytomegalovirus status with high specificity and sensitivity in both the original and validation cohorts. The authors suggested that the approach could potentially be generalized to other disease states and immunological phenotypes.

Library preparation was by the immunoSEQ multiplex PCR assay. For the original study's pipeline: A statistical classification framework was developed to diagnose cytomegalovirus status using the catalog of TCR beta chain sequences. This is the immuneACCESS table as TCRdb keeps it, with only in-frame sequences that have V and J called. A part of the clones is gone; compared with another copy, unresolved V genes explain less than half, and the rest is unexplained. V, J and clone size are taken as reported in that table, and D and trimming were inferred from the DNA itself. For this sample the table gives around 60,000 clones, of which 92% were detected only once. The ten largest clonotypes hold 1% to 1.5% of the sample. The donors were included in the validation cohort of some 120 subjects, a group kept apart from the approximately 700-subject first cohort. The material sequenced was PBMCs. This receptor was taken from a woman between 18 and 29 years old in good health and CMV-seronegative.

The CDR3 reads as follows: CASSLGETAAFF. The nucleotide sequence reads TGTGCCAGCAGCTTGGGAGAGACAGCCGCTTTCTTT. Recombination linked TRBV5-5 to TRBJ1-1; tentative D gene TRBD1, with 5 bases matching. From cysteine to phenylalanine, the CDR3 is 12 amino acids long. Just the 36-base CDR3 DNA is kept, in frame starting at base 1. CDR1 and CDR2 are read off the germline V gene (reference sequence) as SGHKS and YYEKEE. The V and J ends are trimmed by 0 bases and 11 bases, leaving 11 bases between them. The reference TRBV5-5 and TRBJ1-1 proteins fill in what lies around the CDR3, so the full variable domain reads DAGVTQSPTHLIKTRGQQVTLRCSPISGHKSVSWYQQVLGQGPQFIFQYYEKEERGRGNFPDRFSARQFPNYSSELNVNALLLGDSALYLCASSLGETAAFFGQGTRLTVV.